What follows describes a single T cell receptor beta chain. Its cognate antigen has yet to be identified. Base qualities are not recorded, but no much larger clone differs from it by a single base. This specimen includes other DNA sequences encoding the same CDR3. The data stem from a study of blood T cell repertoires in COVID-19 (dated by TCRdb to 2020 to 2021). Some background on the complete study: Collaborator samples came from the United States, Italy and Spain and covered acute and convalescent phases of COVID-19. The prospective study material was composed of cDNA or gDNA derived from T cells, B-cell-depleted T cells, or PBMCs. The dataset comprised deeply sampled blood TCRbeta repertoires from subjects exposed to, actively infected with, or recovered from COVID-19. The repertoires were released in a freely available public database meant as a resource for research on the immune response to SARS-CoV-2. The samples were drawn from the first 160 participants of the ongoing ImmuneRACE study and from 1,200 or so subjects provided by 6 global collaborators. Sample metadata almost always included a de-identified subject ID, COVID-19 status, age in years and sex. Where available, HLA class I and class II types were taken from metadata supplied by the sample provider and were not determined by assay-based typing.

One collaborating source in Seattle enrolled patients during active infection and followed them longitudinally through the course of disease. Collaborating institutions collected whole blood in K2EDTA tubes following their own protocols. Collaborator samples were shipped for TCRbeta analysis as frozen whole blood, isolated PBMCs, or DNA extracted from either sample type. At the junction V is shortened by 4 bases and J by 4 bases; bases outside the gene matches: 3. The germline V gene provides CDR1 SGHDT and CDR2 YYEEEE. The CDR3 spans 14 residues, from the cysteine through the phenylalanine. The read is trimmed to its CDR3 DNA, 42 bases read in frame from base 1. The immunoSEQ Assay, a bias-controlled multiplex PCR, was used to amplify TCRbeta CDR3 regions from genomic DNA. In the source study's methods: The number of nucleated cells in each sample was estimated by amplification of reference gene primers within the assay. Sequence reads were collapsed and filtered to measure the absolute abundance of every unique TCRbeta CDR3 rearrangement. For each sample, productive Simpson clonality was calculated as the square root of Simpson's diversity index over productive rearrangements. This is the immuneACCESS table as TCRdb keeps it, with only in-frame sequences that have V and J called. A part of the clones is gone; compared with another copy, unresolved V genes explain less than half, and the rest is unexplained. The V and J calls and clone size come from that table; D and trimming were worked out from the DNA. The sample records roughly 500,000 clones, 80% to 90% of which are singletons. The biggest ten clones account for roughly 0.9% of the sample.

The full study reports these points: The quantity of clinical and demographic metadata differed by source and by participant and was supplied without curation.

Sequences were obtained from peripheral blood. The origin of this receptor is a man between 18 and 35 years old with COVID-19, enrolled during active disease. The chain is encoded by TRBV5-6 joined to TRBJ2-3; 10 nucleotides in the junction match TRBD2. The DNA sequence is TGTGCCAGCAGCCAGCGGGGGGGCCCAGATACGCAGTATTTT. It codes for CASSQRGGPDTQYF.